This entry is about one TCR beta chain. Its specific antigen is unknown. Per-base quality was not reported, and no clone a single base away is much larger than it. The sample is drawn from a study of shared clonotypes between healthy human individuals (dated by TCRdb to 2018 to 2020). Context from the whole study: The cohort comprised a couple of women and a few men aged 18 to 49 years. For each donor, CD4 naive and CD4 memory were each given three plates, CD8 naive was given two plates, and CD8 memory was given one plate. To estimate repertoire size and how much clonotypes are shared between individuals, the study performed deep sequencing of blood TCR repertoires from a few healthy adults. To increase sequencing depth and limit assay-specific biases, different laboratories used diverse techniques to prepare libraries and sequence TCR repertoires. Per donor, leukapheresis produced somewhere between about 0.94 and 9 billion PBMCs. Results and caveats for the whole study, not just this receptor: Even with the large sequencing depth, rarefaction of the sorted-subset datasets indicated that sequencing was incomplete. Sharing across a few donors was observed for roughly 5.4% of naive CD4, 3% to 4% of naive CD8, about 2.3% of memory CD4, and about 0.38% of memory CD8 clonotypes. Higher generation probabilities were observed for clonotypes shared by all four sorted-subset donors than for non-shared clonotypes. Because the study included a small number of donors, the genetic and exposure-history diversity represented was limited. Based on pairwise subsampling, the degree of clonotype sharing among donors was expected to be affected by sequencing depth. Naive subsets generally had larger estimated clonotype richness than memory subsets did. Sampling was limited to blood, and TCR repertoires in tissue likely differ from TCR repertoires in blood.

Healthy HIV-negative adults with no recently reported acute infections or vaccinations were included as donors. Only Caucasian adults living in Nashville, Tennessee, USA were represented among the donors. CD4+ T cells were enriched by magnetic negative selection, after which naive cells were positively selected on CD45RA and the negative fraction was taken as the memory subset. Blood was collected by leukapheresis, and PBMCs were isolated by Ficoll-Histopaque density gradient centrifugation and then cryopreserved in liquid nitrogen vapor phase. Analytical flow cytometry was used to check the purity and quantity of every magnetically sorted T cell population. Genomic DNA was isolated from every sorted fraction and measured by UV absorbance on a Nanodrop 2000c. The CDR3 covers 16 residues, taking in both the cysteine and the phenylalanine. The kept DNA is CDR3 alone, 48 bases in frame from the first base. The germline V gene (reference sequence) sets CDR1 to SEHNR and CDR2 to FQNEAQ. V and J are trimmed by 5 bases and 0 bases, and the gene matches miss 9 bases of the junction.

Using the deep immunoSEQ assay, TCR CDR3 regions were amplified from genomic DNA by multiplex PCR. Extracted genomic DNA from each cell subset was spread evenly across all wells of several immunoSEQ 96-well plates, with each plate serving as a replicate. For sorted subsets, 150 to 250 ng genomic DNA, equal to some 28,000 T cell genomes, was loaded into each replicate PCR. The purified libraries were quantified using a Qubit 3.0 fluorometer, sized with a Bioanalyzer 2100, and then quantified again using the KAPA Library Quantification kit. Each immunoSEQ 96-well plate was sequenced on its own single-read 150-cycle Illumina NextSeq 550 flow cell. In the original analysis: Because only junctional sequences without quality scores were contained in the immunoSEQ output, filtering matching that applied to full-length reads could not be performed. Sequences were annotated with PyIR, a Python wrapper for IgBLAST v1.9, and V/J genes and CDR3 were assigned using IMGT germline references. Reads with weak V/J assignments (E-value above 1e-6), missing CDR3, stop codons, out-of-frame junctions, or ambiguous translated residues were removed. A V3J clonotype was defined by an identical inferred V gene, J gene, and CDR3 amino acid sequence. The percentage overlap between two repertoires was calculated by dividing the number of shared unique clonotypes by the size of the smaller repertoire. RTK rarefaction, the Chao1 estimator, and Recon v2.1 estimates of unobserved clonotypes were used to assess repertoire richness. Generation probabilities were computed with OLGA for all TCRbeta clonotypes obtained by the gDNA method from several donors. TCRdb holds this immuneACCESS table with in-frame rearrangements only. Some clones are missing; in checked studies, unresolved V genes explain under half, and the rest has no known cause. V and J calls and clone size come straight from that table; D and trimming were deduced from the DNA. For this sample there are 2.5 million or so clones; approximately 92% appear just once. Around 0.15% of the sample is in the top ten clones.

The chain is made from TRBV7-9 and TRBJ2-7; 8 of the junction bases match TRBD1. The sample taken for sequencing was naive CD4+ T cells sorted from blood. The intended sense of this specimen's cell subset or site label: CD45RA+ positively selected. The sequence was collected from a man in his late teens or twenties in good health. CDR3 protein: CASSPAAGGSSYEQYF. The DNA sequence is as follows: TGTGCCAGCAGCCCAGCGGCAGGGGGCAGCTCCTACGAGCAGTACTTC.